Given below is one T cell receptor beta chain in context. Its antigen remains unidentified. PCR used 60 Vbeta primers and 13 Jbeta primers. Assay: immunoSEQ multiplex PCR; the TCRdb copy retains only in-frame clones and omits some. The table has about 200,000 clones, about four fifths seen once; the top ten hold 1.5% to 1.7%. The sample originates from a study of cytomegalovirus exposure and HLA in healthy donors. Study-wide results and limits: V- and J-gene trimming of TCR beta was linked (in a later analysis) to a missense DCLRE1C variant. Accurate prediction of most subjects' HLA-A and HLA-B alleles from TCR beta sequences was reported. The majority of CMV-associated TCR beta chains were reported as apparently HLA-restricted in a later analysis.

Germline CDR1 SGHRS, CDR2 YFSETQ. This CDR3 is built from 18 residues. With V trimmed by 4 bases and J by 1 base, 12 bases remained unmatched. This chain links TRBV5-1 with TRBJ1-1; 11 nucleotides line up with TRBD1. The sample was PBMCs. The TCR originated in a girl aged 10-17 years in good health and CMV-seropositive. Here the CDR3 DNA reads TGCGCCAGCAGCCCCCCCGGGACAGGGGGGTCGGGGAACACTGAAGCTTTCTTT. Its protein is CASSPPGTGGSGNTEAFF.